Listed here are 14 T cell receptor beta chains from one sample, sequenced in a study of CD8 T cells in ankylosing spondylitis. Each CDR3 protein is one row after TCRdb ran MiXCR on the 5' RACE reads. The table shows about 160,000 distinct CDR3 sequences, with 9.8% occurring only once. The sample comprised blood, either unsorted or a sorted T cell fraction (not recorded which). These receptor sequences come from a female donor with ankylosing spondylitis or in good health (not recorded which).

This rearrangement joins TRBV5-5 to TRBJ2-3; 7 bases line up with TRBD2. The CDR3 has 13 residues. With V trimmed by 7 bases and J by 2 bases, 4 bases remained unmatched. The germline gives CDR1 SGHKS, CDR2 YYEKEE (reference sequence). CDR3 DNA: TGTGCCAGCGGGGAGGGTGCCACAGATACGCAGTATTTT. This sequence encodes CASGEGATDTQYF.

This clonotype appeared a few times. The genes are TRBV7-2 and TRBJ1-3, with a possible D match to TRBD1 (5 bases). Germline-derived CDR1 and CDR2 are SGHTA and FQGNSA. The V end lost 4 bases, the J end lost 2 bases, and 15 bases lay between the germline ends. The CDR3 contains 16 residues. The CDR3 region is CASSSPGREAGNTIYF. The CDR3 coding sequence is TGTGCCAGCAGCTCCCCGGGGCGGGAGGCTGGAAACACCATATATTTT.

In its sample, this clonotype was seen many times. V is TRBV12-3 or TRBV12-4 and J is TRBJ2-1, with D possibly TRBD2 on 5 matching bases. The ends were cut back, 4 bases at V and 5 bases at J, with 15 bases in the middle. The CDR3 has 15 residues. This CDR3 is CASSSALGLDNEQFF. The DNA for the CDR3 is TGTGCCAGCAGTTCTGCCCTCGGACTGGACAATGAGCAGTTCTTC.

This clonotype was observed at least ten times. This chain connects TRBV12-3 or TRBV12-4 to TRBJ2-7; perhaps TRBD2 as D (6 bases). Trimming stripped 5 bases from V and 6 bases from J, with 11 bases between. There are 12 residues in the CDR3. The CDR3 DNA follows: TGTGCCAGCAGTCCCGGGGGTGGCGAGCAGTACTTC. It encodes CASSPGGGEQYF.

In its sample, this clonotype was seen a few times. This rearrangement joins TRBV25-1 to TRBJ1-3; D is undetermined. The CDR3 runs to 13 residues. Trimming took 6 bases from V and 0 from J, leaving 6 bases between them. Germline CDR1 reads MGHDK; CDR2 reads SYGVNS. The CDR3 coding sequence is TGTGCCAGCAGCATCAACTCTGGAAACACCATATATTTT. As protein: CASSINSGNTIYF.

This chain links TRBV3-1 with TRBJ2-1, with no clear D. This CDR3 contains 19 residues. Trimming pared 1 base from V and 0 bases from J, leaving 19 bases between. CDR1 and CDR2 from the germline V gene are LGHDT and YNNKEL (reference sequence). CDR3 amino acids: CASSQVRASPYSSYNEQFF. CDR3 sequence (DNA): TGTGCCAGCAGCCAAGTTCGGGCGAGCCCCTACAGCTCCTACAATGAGCAGTTCTTC.

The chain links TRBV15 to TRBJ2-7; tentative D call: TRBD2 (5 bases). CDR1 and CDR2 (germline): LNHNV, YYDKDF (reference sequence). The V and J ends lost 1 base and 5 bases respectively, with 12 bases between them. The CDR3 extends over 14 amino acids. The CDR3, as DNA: TGTGCCACCAGCAGAGTACCGGGAAGGGACGAGCAGTACTTC. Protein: CATSRVPGRDEQYF.

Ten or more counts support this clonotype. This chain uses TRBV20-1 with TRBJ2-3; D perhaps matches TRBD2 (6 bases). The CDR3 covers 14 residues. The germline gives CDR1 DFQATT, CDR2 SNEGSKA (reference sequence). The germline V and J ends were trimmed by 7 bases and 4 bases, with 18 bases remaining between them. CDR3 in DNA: TGCAGTGGAATCGGAGGGGTAGGGTCAGATACGCAGTATTTT. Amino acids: CSGIGGVGSDTQYF.

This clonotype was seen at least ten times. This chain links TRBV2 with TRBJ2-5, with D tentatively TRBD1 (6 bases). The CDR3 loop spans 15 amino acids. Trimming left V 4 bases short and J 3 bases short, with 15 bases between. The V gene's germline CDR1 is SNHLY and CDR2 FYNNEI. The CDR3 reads CASSAPGHPEETQYF. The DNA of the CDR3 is TGTGCCAGCAGTGCGCCGGGACATCCTGAAGAGACCCAGTACTTC. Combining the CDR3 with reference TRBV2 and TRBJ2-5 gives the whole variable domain EPEVTQTPSHQVTQMGQEVILRCVPISNHLYFYWYRQILGQKVEFLVSFYNNEISEKSEIFDDQFSVERPDGSNFTLKIRSTKLEDSAMYFCASSAPGHPEETQYFGPGTRLLVL.

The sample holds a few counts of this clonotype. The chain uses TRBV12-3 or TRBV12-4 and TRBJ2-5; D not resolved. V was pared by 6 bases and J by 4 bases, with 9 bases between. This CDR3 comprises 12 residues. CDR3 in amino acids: CASSTPRETQYF. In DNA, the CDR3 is TGTGCCAGCAGCACCCCCCGAGAGACCCAGTACTTC.

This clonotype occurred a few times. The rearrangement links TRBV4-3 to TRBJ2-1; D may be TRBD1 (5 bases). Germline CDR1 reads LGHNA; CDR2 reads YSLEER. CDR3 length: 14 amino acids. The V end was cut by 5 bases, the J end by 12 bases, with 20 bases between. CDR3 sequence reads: CASSDEGVRRGQFF. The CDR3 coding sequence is TGCGCCAGCAGCGACGAAGGGGTCCGGAGAGGGCAGTTCTTC.

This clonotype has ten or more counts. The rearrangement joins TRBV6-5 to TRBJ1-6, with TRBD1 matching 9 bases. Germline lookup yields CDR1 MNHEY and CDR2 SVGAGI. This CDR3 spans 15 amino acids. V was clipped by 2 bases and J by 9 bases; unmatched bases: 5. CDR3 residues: CASSYAGTGRSPLHF. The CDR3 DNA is TGTGCCAGCAGTTACGCCGGGACAGGGCGTTCACCCCTCCACTTT.

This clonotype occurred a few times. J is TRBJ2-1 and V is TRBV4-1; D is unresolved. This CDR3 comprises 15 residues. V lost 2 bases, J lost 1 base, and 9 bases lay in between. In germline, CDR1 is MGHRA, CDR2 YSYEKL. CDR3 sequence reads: CASSQFGDSYNEQFF. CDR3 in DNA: TGCGCCAGCAGCCAATTTGGGGATTCCTACAATGAGCAGTTCTTC.

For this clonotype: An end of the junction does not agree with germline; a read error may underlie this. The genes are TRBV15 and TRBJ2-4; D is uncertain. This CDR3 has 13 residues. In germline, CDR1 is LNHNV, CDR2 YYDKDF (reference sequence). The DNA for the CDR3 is TGTGCCACCAGCAGAGATCTTGGAAATGACCCCGTTTTC. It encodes CATSRDLGNDPVF.